This T cell receptor beta chain was profiled in a study of blood T cell repertoires in COVID-19 (dated by TCRdb to about 2020). Broadly, across the study: Collaborator samples came from the United States, Italy and Spain and covered acute and convalescent phases of COVID-19. The material from the prospective study consisted of cDNA or gDNA derived from T cells, B-cell-depleted T cells, or PBMCs. The samples were drawn from two sources: the first 160 participants of the ongoing ImmuneRACE study, and some 1,300 subjects contributed by 6 global collaborators. HLA class I and class II types, where available, came from metadata supplied by the sample provider rather than from assay-based typing. The repertoires were released in a freely available public database meant as a resource for research on the immune response to SARS-CoV-2. Subjects who had been exposed to COVID-19, were actively infected with it, or had recovered from it provided the deeply sampled blood TCRbeta repertoires that made up the dataset. Nearly every sample came with metadata listing a de-identified subject ID, COVID-19 status, age in years and sex.

Including cysteine and phenylalanine, the CDR3 has 15 amino acids. Just the 45-base CDR3 DNA is kept, in frame starting at base 1. Sequences SGHRS (CDR1) and YFSETQ (CDR2) are obtained from the germline V gene. The V and J ends are trimmed by 0 bases and 2 bases, leaving 9 bases between them. TCRbeta CDR3 regions were amplified from genomic DNA by means of the immunoSEQ Assay, a bias-controlled multiplex PCR. The paper's data handling went like this. The number of nucleated cells in each sample was estimated from the amplification of reference gene primers within the assay. To quantify the absolute abundance of each unique TCRbeta CDR3 rearrangement, sequence reads were collapsed and filtered. For each sample, productive Simpson clonality was calculated by taking the square root of Simpson's diversity index across productive rearrangements. In its TCRdb copy, this immuneACCESS table keeps in-frame sequences only and misses some clones. Where compared with another copy, unresolved V genes explain less than half of these, and the others have no known cause. That table supplies the V and J calls and clone size; D and trimming were determined from the DNA. In all, the sample holds 42,000 or so clones, and around 94% of those were seen once. The top ten clonotypes cover 9.2% of the sample.

Study-wide findings and limitations: The quantity of clinical and demographic metadata differed by source and by participant and was supplied without curation.

The collaborating institutions used their own protocols to collect whole blood in K2EDTA tubes. For TCRbeta analysis, collaborator samples were shipped as frozen whole blood, as isolated PBMCs, or as DNA extracted from either sample type. Comments on this clone: Its antigen specificity is not known. Base qualities are not recorded, but no much larger clone differs from it by a single base.

Recombination connected TRBV5-1 to TRBJ2-1; TRBD1 could be the D gene, as 5 bases match. This clonotype originated in a man between 45 and 60 years old with active COVID-19. Sequenced material: peripheral blood. The CDR3 protein is CASSLESGTYNEQFF. DNA sequence: TGCGCCAGCAGCTTGGAGTCAGGGACCTACAATGAGCAGTTCTTC.